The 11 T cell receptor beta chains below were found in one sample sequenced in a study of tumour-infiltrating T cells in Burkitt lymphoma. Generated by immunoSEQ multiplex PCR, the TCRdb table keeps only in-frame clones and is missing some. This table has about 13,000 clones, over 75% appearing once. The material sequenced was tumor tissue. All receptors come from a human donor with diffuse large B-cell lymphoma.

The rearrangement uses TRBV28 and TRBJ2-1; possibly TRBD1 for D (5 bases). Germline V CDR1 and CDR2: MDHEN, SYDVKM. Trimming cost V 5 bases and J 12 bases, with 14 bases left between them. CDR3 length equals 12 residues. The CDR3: CASSLPGSRQFF. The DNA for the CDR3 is TGTGCCAGCAGTCTCCCAGGGTCACGGCAGTTCTTC.

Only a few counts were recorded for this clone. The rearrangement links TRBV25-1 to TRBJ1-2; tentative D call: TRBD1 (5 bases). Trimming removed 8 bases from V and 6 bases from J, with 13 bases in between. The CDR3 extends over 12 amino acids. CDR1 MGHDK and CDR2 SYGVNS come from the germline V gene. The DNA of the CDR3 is TGTGCCAGCCAGACCGGGGGGAATGGCTACACCTTC. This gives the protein CASQTGGNGYTF.

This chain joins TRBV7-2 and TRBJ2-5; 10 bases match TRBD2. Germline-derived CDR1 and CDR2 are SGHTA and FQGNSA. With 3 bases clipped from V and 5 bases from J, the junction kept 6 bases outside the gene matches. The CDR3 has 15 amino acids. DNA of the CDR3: TGTGCCAGCAGCTTTAAAGCGGGAGGGGGGGAGACCCAGTACTTC. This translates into CASSFKAGGGETQYF.

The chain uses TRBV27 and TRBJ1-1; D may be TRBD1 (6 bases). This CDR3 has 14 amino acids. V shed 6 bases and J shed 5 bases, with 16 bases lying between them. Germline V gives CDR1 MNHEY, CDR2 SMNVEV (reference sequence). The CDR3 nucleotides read TGTGCCAGCAGCTCAGGGGAGGAGGCGACTGAAGCTTTCTTT. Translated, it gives CASSSGEEATEAFF.

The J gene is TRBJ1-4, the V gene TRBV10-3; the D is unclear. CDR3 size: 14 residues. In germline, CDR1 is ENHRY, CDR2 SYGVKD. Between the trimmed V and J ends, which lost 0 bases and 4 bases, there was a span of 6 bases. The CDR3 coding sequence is TGTGCCATCAGTGAGTCGATGTTTAATGAAAAACTGTTTTTT. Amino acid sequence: CAISESMFNEKLFF.

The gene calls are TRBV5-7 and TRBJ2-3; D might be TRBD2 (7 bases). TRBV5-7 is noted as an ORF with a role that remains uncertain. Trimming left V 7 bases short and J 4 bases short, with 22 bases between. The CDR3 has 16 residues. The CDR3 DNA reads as TGTGCCAGCTCCCTGAAAGGGGGGGCTCGGTCAGATACGCAGTATTTT. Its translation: CASSLKGGARSDTQYF.

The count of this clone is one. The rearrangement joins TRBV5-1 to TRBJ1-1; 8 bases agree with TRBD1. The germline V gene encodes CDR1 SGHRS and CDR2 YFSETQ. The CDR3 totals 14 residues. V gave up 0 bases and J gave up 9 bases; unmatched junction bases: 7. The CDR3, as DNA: TGCGCCAGCAGCTTGGACCTCGGGACAGGCCAAGCTTTCTTT. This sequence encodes CASSLDLGTGQAFF.

As DNA, the CDR3 is TGTGCCTTTGGGGACGTCGGTGGCTACACCTTC. This codes for CAFGDVGGYTF. V and J are TRBV7-6 and TRBJ1-2, with D maybe TRBD1 (5 bases). This CDR3 has 11 amino acids. The V gene lost 11 bases and the J gene lost 7 bases, with 14 bases spanning the gap. The germline CDR1 and CDR2 sequences are SGHVS and FNYEAQ.

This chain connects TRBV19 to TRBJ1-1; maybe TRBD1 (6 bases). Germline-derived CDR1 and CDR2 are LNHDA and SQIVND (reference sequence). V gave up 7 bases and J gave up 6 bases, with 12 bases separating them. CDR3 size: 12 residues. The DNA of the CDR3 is TGTGCCAGTACCCCTGGGGGGCCTGAAGCTTTCTTT. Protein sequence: CASTPGGPEAFF.

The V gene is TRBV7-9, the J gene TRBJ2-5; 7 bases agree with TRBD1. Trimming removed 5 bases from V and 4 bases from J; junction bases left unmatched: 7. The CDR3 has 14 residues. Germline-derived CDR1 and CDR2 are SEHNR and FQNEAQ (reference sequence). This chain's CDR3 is CASSPQGQRETQYF. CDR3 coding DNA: TGTGCCAGCAGCCCACAGGGACAGAGAGAGACCCAGTACTTC.

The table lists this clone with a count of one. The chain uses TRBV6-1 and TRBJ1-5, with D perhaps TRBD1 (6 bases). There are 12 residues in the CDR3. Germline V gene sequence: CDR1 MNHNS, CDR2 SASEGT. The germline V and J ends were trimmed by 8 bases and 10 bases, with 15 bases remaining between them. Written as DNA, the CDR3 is TGTGCCAGCGGCGGAGGGGGATCTCCCCAGCATTTT. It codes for CASGGGGSPQHF.